The rows below give T cell receptor beta chains drawn from one sample of a study of Graves' ophthalmopathy and Graves' hyperthyroidism. MiXCR, run by TCRdb on the multiplex PCR reads, gives a single entry per CDR3 protein. The data show roughly 480,000 distinct CDR3 sequences, with over 13% seen just once and 8% to 10% held by the top ten. The sample taken for sequencing was blood. The origin of the receptors is a woman between 25 and 40 years old with Graves' ophthalmopathy. Both conserved end residues are part of each CDR3. The order of the fields is D gene, J gene, CDR3 length, V gene, clone size, CDR3 DNA, CDR3 protein. A D gene is named only where the DNA matches it firmly. Part of the rows lack a size; the others show once, few, many or a class for expanded clones.

. | TRBJ2-2 | 14 | TRBV6-1 | many | TGTGCCAGCAGTGAAGGACCTTCTGGCTGGGAGCTGTTTTTT | CASSEGPSGWELFF
TRBD2 | TRBJ2-7 | 15 | TRBV11-2 | few | TGTGCCAGCAGCTTAGAGATGGCGGGGGGTTACGAGCAGTACTTC | CASSLEMAGGYEQYF
TRBD1 | TRBJ2-2 | 20 | TRBV20-1 | . | TGCAGTGCTAGAGATTTGGTCGGGTGGGACAGGGGGCGCGGAGGCGGGGAGCTGTTTTTT | CSARDLVGWDRGRGGGELFF
TRBD1 | TRBJ1-1 | 13 | TRBV29-1 | many | TGCAGCGCCCAAGGGGTCAGGGGGGCTGAAGCTTTCTTT | CSAQGVRGAEAFF
TRBD1 | TRBJ1-2 | 14 | TRBV24-1 | few | TGTGCCACCAGTGACTCCGACAGGGCCGGCGGCTACACCTTC | CATSDSDRAGGYTF
. | TRBJ2-7 | 16 | TRBV30 | few | TGTGCCTGGAGGGGGGTGGGCCGGCCGAGCTCCTACGAGCAGTACTTC | CAWRGVGRPSSYEQYF
. | TRBJ1-1 | 14 | TRBV18 | many | TGTGCCAGCTCACCAGAACGGCCGAACACTGAAGCTTTCTTT | CASSPERPNTEAFF
. | TRBJ1-1 | 13 | TRBV6-5 | many | TGTGCCAGCAGTCAACTCGGGTTCACTGAAGCTTTCTTT | CASSQLGFTEAFF
. | TRBJ1-2 | 13 | TRBV27 | many | TGTGCCAGCAGTTTAGATGGGGGCTGGGGCTACACCTTC | CASSLDGGWGYTF
. | TRBJ2-7 | 15 | TRBV27 | many | TGTGCCAGCAGTTCCTACTCAGGGAAGACCTACGAGCAGTACTTC | CASSSYSGKTYEQYF
TRBD2 | TRBJ2-5 | 14 | TRBV20-1 | many | TGCAGTGCTAGGGGGGGGAACAGCCAAGAGACCCAGTACTTC | CSARGGNSQETQYF
TRBD1 | TRBJ2-2 | 16 | TRBV11-1 | few | TGTGCCAGCAGCTTAGTGGGACAGGGCAACACCGGGGAGCTGTTTTTT | CASSLVGQGNTGELFF
. | TRBJ1-6 | 15 | TRBV9 | many | TGTGCCAGCAGCTCATCTGGGGTCTATAATTCACCCCTCCACTTT | CASSSSGVYNSPLHF
. | TRBJ2-7 | 14 | TRBV28 | many | TGTGCCAGCAGCTTGGGACTTCTAGGTGGCGAGCAGTACTTC | CASSLGLLGGEQYF
TRBD1 | TRBJ2-5 | 19 | TRBV15 | many | TGTGCCACCAGCAGAGTGGCCCCAGAGACAGGGGCGATCCAAGAGACCCAGTACTTC | CATSRVAPETGAIQETQYF
. | TRBJ2-2 | 12 | TRBV30 | many | TGTGCCTGGAGTGTAGTCTTCGGGGAGCTGTTTTTT | CAWSVVFGELFF
. | TRBJ2-7 | 14 | TRBV11-2 | many | TGTGCCAGCAGCCGCCGGACTGATTTCTACGAGCAGTACTTC | CASSRRTDFYEQYF
. | TRBJ1-5 | 14 | TRBV6-4 | once | TGTGCCAGCAGATTACTAAATTCCTATCAGCCCCAGCATTTT | CASRLLNSYQPQHF
. | TRBJ2-3 | 13 | TRBV11-2 | . | TGTGCCAGCAGCTTAGATCCCGAGGATACGCAGTATTTT | CASSLDPEDTQYF
TRBD2 | TRBJ2-5 | 15 | TRBV28 | many | TGTGCCAGCAGCTTAAATTTAGCGGGAGTAGAGACCCAGTACTTC | CASSLNLAGVETQYF
. | TRBJ1-1 | 13 | TRBV7-2 | many | TGTGCCAGCAGCTTAGATTTGTGGACTGAAGCTTTCTTT | CASSLDLWTEAFF
. | TRBJ2-5 | 14 | TRBV5-1 | many | TGCGCCAGCAGCTTGGTGTCTATTTCGGAGACCCAGTACTTC | CASSLVSISETQYF
. | TRBJ2-7 | 13 | TRBV20-1 | many | TGCAGTGCTGCTTCTTGGTCGGACCTGGGGCAGTACTTC | CSAASWSDLGQYF
. | TRBJ2-7 | 15 | TRBV7-9 | . | TGTGCCAGCAGTGTCACCGGACCTAGCTCCTACGAGCAGTACTTC | CASSVTGPSSYEQYF
. | TRBJ1-1 | 14 | TRBV6-1 | . | TGTGCCAGCAGTGAAGCCAGACAGGTTTCCGAAGCTTTCTTT | CASSEARQVSEAFF
. | TRBJ1-5 | 13 | TRBV30 | few | TGTGCCTGGAGTGAAGGGGGGCGTCAGCCCCAGCATTTT | CAWSEGGRQPQHF
TRBD1 | TRBJ1-1 | 12 | TRBV19 | many | TGTGCCAGCAACAGGGGATTAACTGAAGCTTTCTTT | CASNRGLTEAFF
. | TRBJ1-6 | 15 | TRBV12-3/TRBV12-4 | many | TGTGCCAGCAGTTCAGGGAGCTCCTATAATTCACCCCTCCACTTT | CASSSGSSYNSPLHF